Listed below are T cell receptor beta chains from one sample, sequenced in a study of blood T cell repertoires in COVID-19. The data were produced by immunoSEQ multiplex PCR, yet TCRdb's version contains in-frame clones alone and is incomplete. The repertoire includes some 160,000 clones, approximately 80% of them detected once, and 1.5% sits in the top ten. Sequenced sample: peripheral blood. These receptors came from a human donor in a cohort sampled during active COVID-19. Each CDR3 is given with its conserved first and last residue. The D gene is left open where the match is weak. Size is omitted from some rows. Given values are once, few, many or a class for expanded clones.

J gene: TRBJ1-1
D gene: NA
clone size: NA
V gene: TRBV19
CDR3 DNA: TGTGCCAGTAGAGAGGGACAACAGACTGAAGCTTTCTTT
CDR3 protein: CASREGQQTEAFF

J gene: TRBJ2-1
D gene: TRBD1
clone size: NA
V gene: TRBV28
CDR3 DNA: TGTGCCAGCAGCCTGGGGGCTAGGGGGCCCCATGAGCAGTTCTTC
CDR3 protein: CASSLGARGPHEQFF

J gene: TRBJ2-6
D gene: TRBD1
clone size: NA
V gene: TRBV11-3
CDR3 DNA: TGTGCCAGCAGCTCAACCGGGGACAGGGGGCGCCGAGGGGCCAACGTCCTGACTTTC
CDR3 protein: CASSSTGDRGRRGANVLTF

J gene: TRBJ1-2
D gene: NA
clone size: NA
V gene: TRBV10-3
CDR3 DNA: TGTGCCATCAGGGGGGGGGCGGACGGCTACACCTTC
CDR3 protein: CAIRGGADGYTF

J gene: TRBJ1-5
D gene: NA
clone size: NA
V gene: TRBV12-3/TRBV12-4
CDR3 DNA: TGTGCCAGCAGTTTAGTCGTCGGGCCCCAGCATTTT
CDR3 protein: CASSLVVGPQHF

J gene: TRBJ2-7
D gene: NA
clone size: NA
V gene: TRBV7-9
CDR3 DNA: TGTGCCAGCAGCTTAATCTTAGGACAGCTCTCCTACGAGCAGTACTTC
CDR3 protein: CASSLILGQLSYEQYF

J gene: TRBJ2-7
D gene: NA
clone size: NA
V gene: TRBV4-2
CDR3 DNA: TGTGCCAGCAGCCAAGATACAGGGCCCTACGAGCAGTACTTC
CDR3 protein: CASSQDTGPYEQYF

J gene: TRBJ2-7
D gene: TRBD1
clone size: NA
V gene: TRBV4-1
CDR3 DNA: TGCGCCAGCAGCCAGCAGGGGGCCTCCTACGAGCAGTACTTC
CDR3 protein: CASSQQGASYEQYF

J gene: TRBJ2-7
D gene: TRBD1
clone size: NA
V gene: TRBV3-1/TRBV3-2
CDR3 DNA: TGTGCCAGCAGCCAATCGGACAGGAGCTACGAGCAGTACTTC
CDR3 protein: CASSQSDRSYEQYF

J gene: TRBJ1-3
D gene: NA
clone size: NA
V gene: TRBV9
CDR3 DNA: TGTGCCAGCAGCGTAGTGGGAGTTACTGGAAACACCATATATTTT
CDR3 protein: CASSVVGVTGNTIYF

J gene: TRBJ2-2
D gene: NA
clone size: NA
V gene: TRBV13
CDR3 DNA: TGTGCCAGCAATGTGGGGACCGGGGGGCTGTTTTTT
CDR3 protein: CASNVGTGGLFF

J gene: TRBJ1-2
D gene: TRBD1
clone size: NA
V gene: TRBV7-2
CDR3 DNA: TGTGCCAGCAGCTCCGGGACAGGGATCTATGGCTACACCTTC
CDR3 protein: CASSSGTGIYGYTF

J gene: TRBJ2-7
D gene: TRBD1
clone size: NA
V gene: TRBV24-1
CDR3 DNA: TGTGCCACCCTCGCAGGGGGACAGAGCTCCTACGAGCAGTACTTC
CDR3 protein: CATLAGGQSSYEQYF

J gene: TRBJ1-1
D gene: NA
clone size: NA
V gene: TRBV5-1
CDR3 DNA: TGCGCCAGCAGCTCTATCCCAGGGCAGCACACTGAAGCTTTCTTT
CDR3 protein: CASSSIPGQHTEAFF

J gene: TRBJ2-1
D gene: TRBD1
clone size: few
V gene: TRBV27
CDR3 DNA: TGTGTCTTTCAAGGGACAGGGGTAAGGAATGAGCAGTTCTTC
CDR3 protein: CVFQGTGVRNEQFF

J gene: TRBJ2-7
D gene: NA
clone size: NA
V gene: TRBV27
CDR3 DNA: TGTGCCAGCAGGGGGCCCTCCTACGAGCAGTACTTC
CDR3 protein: CASRGPSYEQYF